Included here is one TCR beta chain sequence, with context. Its antigen is not identified. These data belong to a study of T-cell memory formation after mild COVID-19. Study information: There were largely donor-specific TCR clusters.

Study outcomes and limitations: Pre-infection memory showed some responding clones, and this suggested that cross-reactive memory joined. CD4+ contracting clones were mainly CM and EM; CD8+ ones, EMRA.

V was pared by 4 bases and J by 5 bases, with 10 bases between. The V gene's germline CDR1 is SGHRS and CDR2 YFSETQ. CDR3 length: 12 residues. 5'RACE primed at constant segments yielded TCR alpha and TCR beta cDNA libraries bearing sample barcodes and UMIs. TCRdb reprocessed the 5' RACE reads with MiXCR, giving one entry per CDR3 protein. The sample shows just over 200,000 distinct CDR3 sequences, about 9.2% of them seen only once. This sequence was found in a young man who had mild COVID-19 (a few samples of this study predate the infection). Cell type and time point are not known. This chain uses TRBV5-1 with TRBJ2-7, with D perhaps TRBD2 (6 bases). The material sequenced was PBMCs or a T cell subset sorted from them (not recorded which). CDR3 DNA: TGCGCCAGCAGCCCGGGAGCGAACGAGCAGTACTTC. Residues: CASSPGANEQYF.